A single sample is the source of the 24 T cell receptor beta chains below, sequenced in a study of PD-1 and CTLA-4 blockade in melanoma. Assay: immunoSEQ multiplex PCR; the TCRdb copy retains only in-frame clones and omits some. The table lists about 32,000 clones, roughly nine tenths of them singletons, with around 6.3% in the top ten. This specimen was CD8+ T cells from peripheral blood, taken from a patient given anti-PD-1 treatment. All receptors derive from a human donor with melanoma.

V usage is TRBV7-2 and J usage is TRBJ1-2, with D hard to call. V shed 0 bases and J shed 8 bases, with 10 bases lying between them. This CDR3 is built from 13 residues. Germline CDR1 is SGHTA and CDR2 is FQGNSA. The DNA for the CDR3 is TGTGCCAGCAGCTTAGCGCCCGGGTCAGGCTACACCTTC. Its translation is CASSLAPGSGYTF.

This chain uses TRBV5-6 with TRBJ2-1; D is ambiguous. There are 13 residues in the CDR3. V was clipped by 3 bases and J by 7 bases, with 11 bases between them. Germline loops: CDR1 SGHDT, CDR2 YYEEEE. Written as DNA, the CDR3 is TGTGCCAGCAGCTCATCGATAATGAATGAGCAGTTCTTC. Translating gives CASSSSIMNEQFF.

The chain has TRBV4-3 and TRBJ1-5; D is unresolved. The CDR3 runs 14 residues. Trimming removed 0 bases at V and 7 bases at J, with 10 bases between. Germline V gene data show CDR1 as LGHNA and CDR2 as YSLEER. The DNA for the CDR3 is TGCGCCAGCAGCCAAGATCTGGTCGGGCAGCCCCAGCATTTT. Amino acids: CASSQDLVGQPQHF.

V gene TRBV27 combines with J gene TRBJ2-5; D may be TRBD1 or TRBD2 (5 bases each). The germline V gene has CDR1 MNHEY and CDR2 SMNVEV (reference sequence). The CDR3 extends over 15 amino acids. The germline V and J ends were trimmed by 5 bases and 5 bases, with 18 bases remaining between them. CDR3 coding DNA: TGTGCCAGCAGTCCCCGGCCAGGGAGATGGGAGACCCAGTACTTC. It codes for CASSPRPGRWETQYF.

The chain's CDR3 is CASSYKADYGYTF. Here the CDR3 DNA reads TGTGCCAGCAGTTACAAGGCAGACTATGGCTACACCTTC. The chain links TRBV6-5 to TRBJ1-2; no clear D gene. This CDR3 comprises 13 residues. V lost 2 bases, J lost 3 bases, and 7 bases lay in between. Germline V gene sequence: CDR1 MNHEY, CDR2 SVGAGI.

The V call is TRBV5-6, the J call TRBJ2-2; D not certain. This CDR3 spans 14 amino acids. With 0 bases removed from V and 1 base from J, the gap between germline ends came to 4 bases. Germline CDR1 reads SGHDT; CDR2 reads YYEEEE. This CDR3 is CASSLGMNTGELFF. In DNA form, the CDR3 reads TGTGCCAGCAGCTTGGGCATGAACACCGGGGAGCTGTTTTTT.

The CDR3 region has the DNA TGTGCCAGTAGTATGCTAGGGACTGAAGCTTTCTTT. Translated, it gives CASSMLGTEAFF. This rearrangement joins TRBV19 to TRBJ1-1; D is uncertain. Trimming cost V 3 bases and J 5 bases, with 7 bases left between them. CDR3 size: 12 residues. Germline loops: CDR1 LNHDA, CDR2 SQIVND (reference sequence).

This chain uses TRBV6-5 with TRBJ2-7; possibly TRBD1 or TRBD2 for D (5 bases each). The CDR3 has 14 residues. V lost 6 bases and J lost 3, with 15 bases in between. Germline V CDR1 and CDR2: MNHEY, SVGAGI. CDR3 sequence reads: CASRGGRDVYEQYF. The CDR3 nucleotides are TGTGCCAGCAGAGGAGGACGGGACGTCTACGAGCAGTACTTC.

J is TRBJ2-7 and V is TRBV6-5, with D unclear. This CDR3 comprises 13 residues. CDR1 is MNHEY and CDR2 is SVGAGI in the germline V gene. The V end was cut by 0 bases, the J end by 1 base, with 4 bases between. The CDR3 spells CASSYSQSYEQYF. The CDR3 DNA reads TGTGCCAGCAGTTACTCGCAGTCCTACGAGCAGTACTTC.

V usage is TRBV11-3 and J usage is TRBJ1-3; no clear D. Trimming left V 4 bases short and J 4 bases short, with 8 bases between. CDR1 is SGHNT and CDR2 is YENEEA in the germline V gene. This CDR3 is built from 13 residues. CDR3 DNA: TGTGCCAGCAGCTCCCGTTCAGGAAACACCATATATTTT. Translating gives CASSSRSGNTIYF.

This chain connects TRBV6-5 to TRBJ1-2; D gene uncertain. V dropped 0 bases and J dropped 3 bases, with 14 bases sitting between them. The CDR3 is 16 residues long. Per germline, CDR1 MNHEY and CDR2 SVGAGI. CDR3 bases: TGTGCCAGCAGTTACTCGGGGATCTTACGAGACTATGGCTACACCTTC. Its protein is CASSYSGILRDYGYTF.

The chain carries TRBV4-1 and TRBJ1-2; tentatively, D is TRBD1 (5 bases). V was clipped by 1 base and J by 6 bases, with 12 bases between them. Germline CDR1 reads MGHRA; CDR2 reads YSYEKL. The CDR3 has 14 amino acids. As DNA, the CDR3 is TGCGCCAGCAGCCAAGGAGGGGTAGAGGATGGCTACACCTTC. This codes for CASSQGGVEDGYTF.

The CDR3 loop is CASSITLASGNTIYF. Here the CDR3 DNA reads TGTGCCAGTAGTATTACTTTGGCTTCTGGAAACACCATATATTTT. The chain uses TRBV19 and TRBJ1-3; no clear D gene. The CDR3 sequence is 15 residues long. The V gene's germline CDR1 is LNHDA and CDR2 SQIVND (reference sequence). The V and J ends lost 3 bases and 1 base respectively, with 10 bases between them.

This rearrangement joins TRBV13 to TRBJ2-7; TRBD2 matches at 7 bases. CDR3 length: 16 residues. Germline V lookup: CDR1 PRHDT, CDR2 FYEKMQ (reference sequence). The V and J ends lost 4 bases and 2 bases, in that order; junction bases with no gene match: 11. CDR3 protein: CASSSPVGSGAYEQYF. The CDR3, as DNA: TGTGCCAGCAGCTCCCCCGTGGGGAGCGGGGCCTACGAGCAGTACTTC.

V usage is TRBV7-9 and J usage is TRBJ1-1, with a weak D call TRBD1 (5 bases). The CDR3 contains 15 residues. V was clipped by 6 bases and J by 1 base, with 15 bases between them. Germline V gene sequence: CDR1 SEHNR, CDR2 FQNEAQ (reference sequence). CDR3 sequence (DNA): TGTGCCAGCAGTCCCCCCTCCAGGGAGAACACTGAAGCTTTCTTT. It is translated as CASSPPSRENTEAFF. The full variable domain, with the rest looked up from reference TRBV7-9 and TRBJ1-1, is DTGVSQNPRHKITKRGQNVTFRCDPISEHNRLYWYRQTLGQGPEFLTYFQNEAQLEKSRLLSDRFSAERPKGSFSTLEIQRTEQGDSAMYLCASSPPSRENTEAFFGQGTRLTVV.

V usage is TRBV5-1 and J usage is TRBJ2-7, with 8 bases aligning to TRBD1. CDR1 SGHRS and CDR2 YFSETQ come from the germline V gene. V dropped 0 bases and J dropped 3; count of bases not matched to a gene: 5. The CDR3 length is 15 residues. The CDR3 nucleotides read TGCGCCAGCAGCTTGGGGCCCGGACAGGGCTACGAGCAGTACTTC. Translating gives CASSLGPGQGYEQYF.

The chain combines TRBV5-5 with TRBJ1-1; D might be TRBD1 (5 bases). The CDR3 sequence is 14 residues long. CDR1 is SGHKS and CDR2 is YYEKEE in the germline V gene (reference sequence). V was clipped by 2 bases and J by 3 bases, with 11 bases between them. Written as DNA, the CDR3 is TGTGCCAGCAGCTTTTGGGGGGTGCACACTGAAGCTTTCTTT. Translated: CASSFWGVHTEAFF.

The CDR3 nucleotides read TGTGCCAGTAGTATTGGTAACACTGAAGCTTTCTTT. It yields the protein CASSIGNTEAFF. The chain recombines TRBV19 with TRBJ1-1, with D hard to call. The length of the CDR3 is 12 residues. The germline gives CDR1 LNHDA, CDR2 SQIVND (reference sequence). V dropped 3 bases and J dropped 2 bases, with 4 bases sitting between them.

The chain joins TRBV2 to TRBJ2-2; TRBD1 matches at 9 bases. Germline-derived CDR1 and CDR2 are SNHLY and FYNNEI. V shed 6 bases, J shed 4 bases, and the junction held 6 bases outside the gene matches. This CDR3 has 15 amino acids. The CDR3 bases are TGTGCCAGCAGGACAGGGGGAGGAGGCACCGGGGAGCTGTTTTTT. Translating it yields CASRTGGGGTGELFF.

CDR3 protein: CASSAGGTDTQYF. The CDR3 nucleotides are TGTGCCAGCAGTGCGGGGGGCACAGATACGCAGTATTTT. The rearrangement joins TRBV28 to TRBJ2-3, with 7 bases that match TRBD2. There are 13 residues in the CDR3. The germline gives CDR1 MDHEN, CDR2 SYDVKM. Trimming took 5 bases from V and 1 from J; bases not matched to a gene: 0.

The gene calls are TRBV7-9 and TRBJ1-2; D ambiguous. Trimming shortened V by 3 bases and J by 6 bases, and 11 bases separated the two germline ends. The germline V gene has CDR1 SEHNR and CDR2 FQNEAQ (reference sequence). The CDR3 has 13 residues. In DNA, the CDR3 is TGTGCCAGCAGCTTTTCGGGATCCGATGGCTACACCTTC. Translation: CASSFSGSDGYTF.

The chain couples TRBV30 to TRBJ2-3; D is perhaps TRBD2 (6 bases). CDR1 GTSNPN and CDR2 SVGIG come from the germline V gene (reference sequence). This CDR3 spans 12 amino acids. V lost 1 base and J lost 6, with 8 bases in between. CDR3 sequence reads: CAWSELADTQYF. CDR3 DNA sequence: TGTGCCTGGAGTGAACTAGCTGATACGCAGTATTTT.

The chain is built from TRBV7-9 and TRBJ2-1; TRBD2 is a possible D gene (6 bases). Trimming left V 8 bases short and J 8 bases short, with 19 bases between. The CDR3 contains 14 residues. Looked up from germline, CDR1 is SEHNR and CDR2 is FQNEAQ (reference sequence). This CDR3 reads CASGPSTPGDEQFF. CDR3 nucleotides: TGTGCCAGCGGACCATCTACCCCGGGGGATGAGCAGTTCTTC.

This chain links TRBV12-2 with TRBJ2-7; the D call in the table, TRBD1, was not verified against the DNA. TRBV12-2 is given as a pseudogene. The CDR3 extends over 14 amino acids. CDR3 sequence: CASRLTGSSYEQYF. The CDR3 DNA is TGTGCAAGTCGCTTGACAGGGAGCTCCTACGAGCAGTACTTC.